This TCR beta chain was recorded in a study of OX40 agonist ivuxolimab in advanced cancers. Study-wide background: The group had a mean age of about 60 years, ranged from about 20 to 90, and was 82.7% male. Three patients responded partially, comprising one with hepatocellular carcinoma and two with cutaneous melanoma. Regarding the study as a whole: Averaged across samples, CD8+ T cells carried more expanded clones than CD4+ did.

With regard to this clone: Its target is unknown.

Method: immunoSEQ multiplex PCR; TCRdb's copy keeps in-frame clones and lacks some. The sample carries about 61,000 clones, approximately 86% recorded once. The receptor was isolated from an adult with an advanced solid tumor such as melanoma, head and neck, liver or kidney cancer. The input for sequencing was CD4+ or CD8+ T cells sorted from blood, taken in a trial of the OX40 agonist ivuxolimab.

This CDR3 reads CASRAGQGADYGYTF. The CDR3 DNA reads as TGCGCCAGCAGGGCCGGGCAGGGGGCGGACTATGGCTACACCTTC. The chain has TRBV5-1 and TRBJ1-2; 8 nucleotides line up with TRBD1. The V and J ends lost 5 bases and 3 bases, in that order; junction bases with no gene match: 9. The CDR3 has 15 residues. CDR1 and CDR2 from the germline V gene are SGHRS and YFSETQ.